This T cell receptor beta chain was retrieved from a study of beta chain features in type 1 diabetes (dated by TCRdb to 2016 to 2018). Background on the whole study: Mean age, gender distribution, total cell number and subset yield were not different between patients and healthy donors. The study compared the TCRB repertoires of sorted circulating CD4+ T cell subsets in recently diagnosed type 1 diabetes patients with those in matched healthy donors. A total of roughly 100 million sorted cells were examined across all samples, and the number of cells per subset was strongly correlated with RNA yield. Naive and central memory subsets were obtained from all 30 or so donors, but regulatory and stem cell-like memory subsets were isolated from only 8 patients and roughly eight healthy donors. Study-wide findings and limitations: In all four CD4+ subsets, TCRB CDR3 length was moderately but significantly shorter in type 1 diabetes patients. Naive, central memory and regulatory TCRB repertoires appeared to be more alike among patients than among healthy donors. PCR may preferentially amplify shorter templates, but because patient and control samples were amplified and corrected together, any resulting skew would affect both groups equally. Only small numbers of individuals were included in the HLA sub-analyses, which left unresolved whether HLA type had any influence on TCRB rearrangement. At VDJ recombination sites, patients with type 1 diabetes made fewer insertions and deleted more nucleotides, a pattern implying thymic rearrangement abnormalities. Because cDNA rather than genomic DNA was sequenced, highly expressing activated cells could have been over-represented, although no difference in activation and CD3 levels was found between groups.

Trimming removed 0 bases from V and 7 bases from J, leaving 7 bases between the germline ends. As encoded in the germline V gene (reference sequence), CDR1 is MNHNY while CDR2 is SVGAGI. The CDR3 goes from the cysteine to the phenylalanine over 12 residues. Only the CDR3 region is kept as DNA, spanning 36 bases read in frame from base 1. This clone has a single count. Its recognized antigen is unknown. No base quality information exists; no much larger clone differs at one position. In the same sample, other DNA sequences code for this CDR3. The High Capacity cDNA Reverse Transcription Kit was used to reverse transcribe all of the isolated RNA, meaning that expressed TCRB transcripts were what got sequenced. Deep immunoSEQ sequencing was performed on naive, central memory and regulatory T cell samples, with an average of roughly 4 million total reads per sample. After sorted cells were lysed in RLT buffer, RNA was extracted with DNase-treated RNeasy Micro or Mini kits, with the choice depending on cell number. To prevent cross-contamination, each cell subset was processed individually, whereas patient and healthy donor samples were processed jointly. The immunoSEQ multiplex PCR was used to amplify TCRB sequences from cDNA, generating 87-bp fragments that spanned the CDR3 region. The amplicons were sequenced using the Illumina HiSeq platform. Processing in the source paper ran as follows. PCR bias was corrected computationally using synthetic template baselines, and reads within Hamming distance 2 were collapsed, with unmergeable singletons discarded. Reads were aligned to IMGT to assign V, D and J genes, CDR3 length, and insertions or deletions at six rearrangement sites. Clonotype counts were normalized to sorted cell number within each subset before computing true diversity and Gini coefficients with the tcR R package. Repertoire sharing was quantified using the overlap coefficient calculated on TCRB nucleotide sequences. Out-of-frame TCRB sequences from naive cells were analyzed as a proxy for the pre-selection repertoire. TCRdb took this table from immuneACCESS and kept in-frame rearrangements with V and J called. Such tables lack part of the clones; where checked against another copy, unresolved V genes explain under half of the gap, and the rest is unexplained. V, J and clone size were drawn from that table, and D and trimming were deduced from the DNA. This sample has 400,000 to 500,000 clones in its table, and approximately 14% of those were observed once. Around 0.035% of the sample comes from the top ten.

Each donor gave one peripheral blood draw, averaging roughly 100 mL, which was collected into heparinised tubes. Naive, central memory, regulatory and stem cell-like memory CD4+ T cells were sorted on a BD FACSAria II using a panel including CD45RO, CCR7, CD25, CD127, CD95 and CD27. Purity was above 95% for every sorted population. PBMCs were separated immediately by Lymphoprep density gradient centrifugation and were stained directly, without being cultured. So that batch effects would be minimized, each experiment stained and sorted samples in pairs, pairing one healthy donor with one patient. Sequenced material: naive CD4+ T cells from blood. The cell subset or site label, read with the paper, signifies: true naive CD4+ T cells. The sequence joins TRBV6-6 to TRBJ2-7; the D gene remains uncertain. This TCR came from a man aged 25 to 40 in good health. The CDR3 corresponds to CASSYSLSEQYF. The DNA reads TGTGCCAGCAGTTACTCGTTAAGTGAGCAGTACTTC.